The rows below give T cell receptor beta chains drawn from one sample of a study of lymphopenia after photon versus proton radiotherapy. Profiling relied on immunoSEQ multiplex PCR, and the TCRdb table lists in-frame clones only, not all of them. The table includes 22,000 or so clones, 70% to 90% detected once. The starting material was peripheral blood, obtained from a patient treated with photon-based radiotherapy. The receptors originated from a woman aged 50 to 60 with pancreatic cancer. The CDR3 runs from the conserved cysteine through the conserved F or W. A D gene is named only where the DNA matches it firmly. Clone size appears in some rows only: once, few, many, or a class for an expanded clone.

size	length	V	D	J	CDR3	DNA
few	15	TRBV25-1	TRBD1	TRBJ2-3	CASDRGTGSADTQYF	TGTGCCAGCGACCGCGGGACAGGGAGTGCAGATACGCAGTATTTT
-	14	TRBV28	-	TRBJ2-5	CASGGGGPQETQYF	TGTGCCAGCGGGGGAGGGGGCCCCCAAGAGACCCAGTACTTC
-	16	TRBV4-1	-	TRBJ2-4	CASSQDRTILKNIQYF	TGCGCCAGCAGCCAAGATCGGACTATTCTCAAAAACATTCAGTACTTC
-	12	TRBV6-1	-	TRBJ2-3	CASSRSTDTQYF	TGTGCCAGCAGTCGGAGCACAGATACGCAGTATTTT
-	12	TRBV30	-	TRBJ2-5	CASEGFQETQYF	TGTGCCTCGGAGGGGTTCCAAGAGACCCAGTACTTC
-	16	TRBV7-9	-	TRBJ2-7	CASSRAGALTPNEQYF	TGTGCCAGCAGCCGGGCCGGGGCCCTTACCCCCAACGAGCAGTACTTC
-	12	TRBV6-1	TRBD2	TRBJ2-2	CAGLAVAGELFF	TGCGCCGGACTAGCGGTTGCCGGGGAGCTGTTTTTT
-	14	TRBV5-1	-	TRBJ2-7	CASSFTSLSYEQYF	TGCGCCAGCAGCTTCACTAGCCTTTCCTACGAGCAGTACTTC
-	17	TRBV4-3	-	TRBJ2-2	CASSQEMPSVGTGELFF	TGCGCCAGCAGCCAAGAAATGCCTAGCGTAGGCACCGGGGAGCTGTTTTTT
-	13	TRBV11-2	-	TRBJ2-7	CASSLLSGTEQYF	TGTGCCAGCAGCTTATTATCAGGGACCGAGCAGTACTTC
-	15	TRBV28	-	TRBJ2-5	CASSTQGRVGETQYF	TGTGCCAGCAGTACCCAAGGTCGGGTAGGCGAGACCCAGTACTTC
-	15	TRBV9	-	TRBJ2-1	CASSVEAGDYNEQFF	TGTGCCAGCAGCGTAGAAGCAGGGGACTACAATGAGCAGTTCTTC
-	15	TRBV19	-	TRBJ1-2	CASSIGSRYSGGYTF	TGTGCCAGTAGTATCGGCTCCCGGTACAGTGGGGGCTACACCTTC
-	15	TRBV7-9	-	TRBJ2-7	CASSPAGNTVYEQYF	TGTGCCAGCAGCCCCGCGGGAAACACTGTCTACGAGCAGTACTTC
-	14	TRBV5-1	-	TRBJ2-7	CASSFTSLSYEQYF	TGCGCCAGCAGCTTCACTAGCCTTTCCTACGAGCAGTACTTC
-	14	TRBV5-4	-	TRBJ2-1	CASSERDSYNEQFF	TGTGCCAGCAGCGAGAGGGACTCCTACAATGAGCAGTTCTTC
-	17	TRBV4-3	TRBD1	TRBJ1-1	CASSQGPGQGMNTEAFF	TGCGCCAGCAGCCAAGGGCCGGGACAGGGGATGAACACTGAAGCTTTCTTT
-	14	TRBV4-3	-	TRBJ2-1	CASSQNRYYNEQFF	TGCGCCAGCAGCCAGAACAGGTACTACAATGAGCAGTTCTTC
-	14	TRBV30	-	TRBJ2-7	CAWSVLETGYEQYF	TGTGCCTGGAGTGTACTGGAGACTGGCTACGAGCAGTACTTC
-	15	TRBV11-2	TRBD1	TRBJ2-1	CASSFWTGVGNEQFF	TGTGCCAGCAGCTTTTGGACAGGGGTTGGGAATGAGCAGTTCTTC
-	15	TRBV19	-	TRBJ2-2	CASGDLPAGTGELFF	TGTGCCAGTGGGGATCTCCCGGCGGGCACCGGGGAGCTGTTTTTT
-	16	TRBV28	-	TRBJ1-5	CASKYRDQSSNQPQHF	TGTGCCAGCAAATACAGGGACCAGTCTAGCAATCAGCCCCAGCATTTT
-	14	TRBV5-4	-	TRBJ2-7	CASSLRVGIYEQYF	TGTGCCAGCAGCTTGCGTGTCGGGATATACGAGCAGTACTTC
-	14	TRBV7-3	TRBD2	TRBJ2-1	CASSLIVGGNEQFF	TGTGCCAGCAGCTTAATTGTCGGGGGGAATGAGCAGTTCTTC
once	16	TRBV5-4	-	TRBJ1-3	CASSLGPTASGNTIYF	TGTGCCAGCAGCTTGGGACCGACAGCCTCTGGAAACACCATATATTTT
-	17	TRBV7-2	-	TRBJ1-2	CASSLGKAIDPWPASSF	TGTGCCAGCAGCTTAGGTAAAGCGATCGATCCCTGGCCAGCATCATCATTC
-	15	TRBV4-2	TRBD2	TRBJ2-7	CASSQVAGVGYEQYF	TGTGCCAGCAGCCAAGTTGCGGGGGTCGGGTACGAGCAGTACTTC
-	14	TRBV5-8	-	TRBJ1-3	CASRSRARGNTIYF	TGTGCCAGCAGGTCCAGGGCTCGCGGAAACACCATATATTTT
-	19	TRBV21-1	-	TRBJ1-5	CASSKVCRDRGHSNQPQHF	TGTGCCAGCAGCAAAGTTTGCCGGGACAGGGGCCATAGCAATCAGCCCCAGCATTTT
-	16	TRBV27	TRBD1	TRBJ1-4	CASSTPRTGRQEKLFF	TGTGCCAGCAGTACTCCGCGGACAGGGAGGCAAGAAAAACTGTTTTTT
once	14	TRBV6-1	-	TRBJ1-1	CASNQQGSNTEAFF	TGTGCCAGCAATCAACAGGGTTCTAACACTGAAGCTTTCTTT
-	14	TRBV6-1	TRBD1	TRBJ2-1	CASRGGQGVNEQFF	TGTGCCAGCAGGGGGGGACAGGGAGTGAATGAGCAGTTCTTC
-	16	TRBV4-3	TRBD1	TRBJ1-2	CASSQVVAGGGYGYTF	TGCGCCAGCAGCCAAGTGGTCGCAGGGGGAGGCTATGGCTACACCTTC
-	12	TRBV30	TRBD1	TRBJ1-1	CAWSVDRETAFF	TGTGCCTGGAGTGTAGACAGGGAGACGGCTTTCTTT
-	17	TRBV9	TRBD2	TRBJ2-1	CASSVDGGVGPHNEQFF	TGTGCCAGCAGCGTAGACGGGGGGGTCGGTCCCCACAATGAGCAGTTCTTC
-	14	TRBV7-2	-	TRBJ2-2	CASSSGDPTGELFF	TGTGCCAGCAGCTCGGGAGATCCCACCGGGGAGCTGTTTTTT
-	14	TRBV9	TRBD1	TRBJ2-1	CASSVRDRDHEQFF	TGTGCCAGCAGCGTGAGGGACAGGGACCATGAGCAGTTCTTC
-	12	TRBV28	-	TRBJ2-2	CASSFNTGELFF	TGTGCCAGCAGTTTCAACACCGGGGAGCTGTTTTTT
few	13	TRBV29-1	TRBD1	TRBJ2-1	CSGGQLLGNEQFF	TGCAGCGGGGGACAGCTCTTGGGAAATGAGCAGTTCTTC
-	15	TRBV30	-	TRBJ2-3	CAWSWLRSSTDTQYF	TGTGCCTGGAGTTGGCTCAGGAGCAGCACAGATACGCAGTATTTT
few	14	TRBV10-1	-	TRBJ2-1	CASSEGLTHNEQFF	TGCGCCAGCAGTGAGGGACTAACCCACAATGAGCAGTTCTTC
few	14	TRBV5-6	-	TRBJ2-1	CASGKKGNYNEQFF	TGTGCCAGCGGCAAGAAGGGGAACTACAATGAGCAGTTCTTC
-	15	TRBV4-1	-	TRBJ2-7	CASSQDLTVFWEQYF	TGCGCCAGCAGCCAAGATTTAACGGTCTTTTGGGAGCAGTACTTC
-	14	TRBV28	-	TRBJ2-3	CASSFGPITDTQYF	TGTGCCAGCAGTTTCGGTCCCATCACAGATACGCAGTATTTT
-	13	TRBV6-1	TRBD2	TRBJ2-7	CASNSGTSYEQYF	TGTGCCAGCAACTCCGGGACTAGCTACGAGCAGTACTTC
-	16	TRBV11-2	TRBD2	TRBJ2-1	CASSLDRGVTSGRQFF	TGTGCCAGCAGCTTAGACAGGGGGGTGACTAGCGGGAGGCAGTTCTTC
-	14	TRBV2	-	TRBJ2-4	CASSDYRVLDIQYF	TGTGCCAGCAGTGACTACAGGGTCTTGGACATTCAGTACTTC
-	14	TRBV5-8	-	TRBJ2-5	CASSLRNRQETQYF	TGTGCCAGCAGCTTGAGAAACAGACAAGAGACCCAGTACTTC
-	18	TRBV6-4	TRBD1	TRBJ2-6	CASSETGMGRPGANALTF	TGTGCCAGCAGTGAGACAGGGATGGGTCGACCTGGGGCCAACGCCCTGACTTTC
-	12	TRBV7-6	-	TRBJ2-1	CASSLQGSEQFF	TGTGCCAGCAGCTTACAAGGCAGTGAGCAGTTCTTC